This T cell receptor beta chain was sequenced during a study of beta chain features in type 1 diabetes. Sorting of CD4+ naive, central memory, regulatory and stem cell-like memory cells was performed via CD45RO/CCR7/CD25/CD127/CD95/CD27. Worth noting for this clone: The antigen remains unidentified.

General observations from the study: Small HLA sub-analyses could not settle whether HLA shapes TCRB rearrangement. Sequencing used cDNA, and cells with high TCR expression could therefore be over-represented.

Sequenced material consisted of expressed TCRB transcripts (all of the isolated RNA was reverse transcribed). The table came from immunoSEQ multiplex PCR; TCRdb's copy has only in-frame clones and leaves some out. The profile shows about 900,000 clones, roughly a sixth of them singletons. This sequence originates from a woman aged 18-29 years in good health. Specimen: naive CD4+ T cells from blood.

CDR3 loop: CASSFLTAPQFF. As DNA, the CDR3 is TGTGCCAGCAGCTTCCTGACAGCTCCGCAGTTCTTC. The V gene is TRBV11-2, the J gene TRBJ2-1; perhaps TRBD1 as D (5 bases). V lost 3 bases and J 12 bases, leaving 12 bases between the germline ends. Germline CDR1 SGHAT, CDR2 FQNNGV. The CDR3 is 12 amino acids.